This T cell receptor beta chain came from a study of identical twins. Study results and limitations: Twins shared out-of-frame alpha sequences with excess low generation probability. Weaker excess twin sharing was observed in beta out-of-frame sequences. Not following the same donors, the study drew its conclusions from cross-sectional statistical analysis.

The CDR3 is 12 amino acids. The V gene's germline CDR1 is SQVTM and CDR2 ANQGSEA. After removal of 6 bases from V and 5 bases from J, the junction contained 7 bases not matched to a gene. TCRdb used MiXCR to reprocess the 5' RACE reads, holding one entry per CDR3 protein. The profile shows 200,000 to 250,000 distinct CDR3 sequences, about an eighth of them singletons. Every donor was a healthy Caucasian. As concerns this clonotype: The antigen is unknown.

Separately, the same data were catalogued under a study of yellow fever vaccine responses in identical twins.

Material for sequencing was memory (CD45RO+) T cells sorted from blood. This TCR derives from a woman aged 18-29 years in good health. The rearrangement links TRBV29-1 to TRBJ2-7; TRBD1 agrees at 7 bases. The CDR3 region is CSVRQGPNEQYF. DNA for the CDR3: TGCAGCGTGAGACAGGGACCTAACGAGCAGTACTTC.